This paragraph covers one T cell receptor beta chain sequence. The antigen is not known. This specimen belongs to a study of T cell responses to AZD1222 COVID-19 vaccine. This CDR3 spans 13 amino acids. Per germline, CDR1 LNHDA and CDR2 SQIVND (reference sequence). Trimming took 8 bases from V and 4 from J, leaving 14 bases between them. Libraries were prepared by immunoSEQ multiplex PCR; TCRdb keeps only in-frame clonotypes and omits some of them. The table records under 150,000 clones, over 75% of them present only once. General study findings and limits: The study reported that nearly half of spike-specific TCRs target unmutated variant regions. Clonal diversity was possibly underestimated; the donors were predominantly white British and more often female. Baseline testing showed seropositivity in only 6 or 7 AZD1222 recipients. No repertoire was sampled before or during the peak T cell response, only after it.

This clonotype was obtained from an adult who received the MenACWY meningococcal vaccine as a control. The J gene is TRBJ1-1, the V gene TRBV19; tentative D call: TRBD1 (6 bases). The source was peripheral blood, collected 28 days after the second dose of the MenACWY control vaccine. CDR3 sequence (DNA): TGTGCCAGTGGAGGGGGTTACAGCACTGAAGCTTTCTTT. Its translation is CASGGGYSTEAFF.